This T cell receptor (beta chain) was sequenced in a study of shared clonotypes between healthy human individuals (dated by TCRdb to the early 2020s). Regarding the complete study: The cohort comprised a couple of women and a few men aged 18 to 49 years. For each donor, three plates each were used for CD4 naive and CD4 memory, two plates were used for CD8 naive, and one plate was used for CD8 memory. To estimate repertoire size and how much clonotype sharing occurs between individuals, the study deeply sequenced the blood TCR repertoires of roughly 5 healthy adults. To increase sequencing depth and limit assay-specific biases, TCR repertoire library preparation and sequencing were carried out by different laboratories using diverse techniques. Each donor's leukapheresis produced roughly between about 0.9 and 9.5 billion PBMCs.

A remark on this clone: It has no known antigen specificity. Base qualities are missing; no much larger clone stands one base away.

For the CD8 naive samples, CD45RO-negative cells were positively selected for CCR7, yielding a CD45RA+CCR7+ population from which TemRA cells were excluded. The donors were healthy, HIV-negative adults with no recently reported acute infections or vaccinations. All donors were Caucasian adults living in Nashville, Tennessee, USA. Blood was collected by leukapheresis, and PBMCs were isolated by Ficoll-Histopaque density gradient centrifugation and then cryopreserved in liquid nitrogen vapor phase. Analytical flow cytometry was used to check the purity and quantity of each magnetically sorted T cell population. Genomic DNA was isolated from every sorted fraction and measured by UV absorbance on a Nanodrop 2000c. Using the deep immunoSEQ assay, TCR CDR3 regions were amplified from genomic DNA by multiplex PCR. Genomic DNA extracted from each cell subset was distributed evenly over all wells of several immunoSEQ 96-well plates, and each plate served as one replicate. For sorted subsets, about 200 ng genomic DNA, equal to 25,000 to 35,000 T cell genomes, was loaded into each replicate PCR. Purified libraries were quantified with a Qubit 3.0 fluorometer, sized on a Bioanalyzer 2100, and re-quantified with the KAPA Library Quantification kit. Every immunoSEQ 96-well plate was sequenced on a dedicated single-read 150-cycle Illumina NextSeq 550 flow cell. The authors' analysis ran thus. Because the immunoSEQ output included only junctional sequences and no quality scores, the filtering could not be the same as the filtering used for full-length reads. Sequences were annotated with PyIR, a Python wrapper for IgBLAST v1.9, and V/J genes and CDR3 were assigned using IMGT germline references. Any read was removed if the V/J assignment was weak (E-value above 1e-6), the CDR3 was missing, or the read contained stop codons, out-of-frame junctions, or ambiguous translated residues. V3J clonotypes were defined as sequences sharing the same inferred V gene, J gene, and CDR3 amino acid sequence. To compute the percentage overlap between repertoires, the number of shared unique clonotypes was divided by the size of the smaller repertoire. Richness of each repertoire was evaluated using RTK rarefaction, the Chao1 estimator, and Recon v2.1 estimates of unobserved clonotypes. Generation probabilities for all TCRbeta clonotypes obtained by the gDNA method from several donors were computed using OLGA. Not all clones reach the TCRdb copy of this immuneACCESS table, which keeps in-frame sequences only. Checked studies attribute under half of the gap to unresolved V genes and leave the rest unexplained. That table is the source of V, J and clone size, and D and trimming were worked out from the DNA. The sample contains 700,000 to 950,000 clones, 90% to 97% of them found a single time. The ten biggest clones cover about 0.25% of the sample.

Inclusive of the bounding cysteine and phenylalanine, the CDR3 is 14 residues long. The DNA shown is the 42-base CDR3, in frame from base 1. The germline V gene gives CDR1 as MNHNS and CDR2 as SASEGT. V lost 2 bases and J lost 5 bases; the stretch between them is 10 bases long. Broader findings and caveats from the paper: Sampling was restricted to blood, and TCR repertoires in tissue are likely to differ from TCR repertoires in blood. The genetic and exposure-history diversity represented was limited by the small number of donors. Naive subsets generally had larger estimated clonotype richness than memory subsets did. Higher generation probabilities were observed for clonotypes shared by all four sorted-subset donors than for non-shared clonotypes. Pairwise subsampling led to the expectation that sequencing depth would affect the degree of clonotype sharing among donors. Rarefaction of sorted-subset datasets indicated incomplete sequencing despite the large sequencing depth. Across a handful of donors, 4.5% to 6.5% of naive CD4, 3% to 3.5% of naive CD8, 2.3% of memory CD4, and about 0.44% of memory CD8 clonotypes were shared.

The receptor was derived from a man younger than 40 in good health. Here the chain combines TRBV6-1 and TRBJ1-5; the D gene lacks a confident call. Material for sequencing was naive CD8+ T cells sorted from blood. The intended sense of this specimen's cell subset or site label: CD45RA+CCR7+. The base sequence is TGTGCCAGCAGTGAAAGTAGAGCCTATCAGCCCCAGCATTTT. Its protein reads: CASSESRAYQPQHF.